This T cell receptor (beta chain) was recovered during a study of cytomegalovirus exposure and HLA in healthy donors. About this clone itself: Its target is unknown.

Findings and caveats of the study: The study flagged some 170 TCR beta chains as cytomegalovirus-associated. In an earlier analysis, productive rearrangement rates for most beta V segments clustered near 90% or 30%. A later analysis found common viral pathogens apparently linked to several of the most significant clusters.

Healthy bone marrow donors made up the donor group. The CDR3 extends over 15 amino acids. The germline gives CDR1 MGHRA, CDR2 YSYEKL. With V trimmed by 1 base and J by 3 bases, 4 bases remained unmatched. PCR amplification relied on 60 Vbeta primers (plus 13 Jbeta primers). This table comes from immunoSEQ multiplex PCR, and its TCRdb copy is limited to in-frame clones, with some not included. The top ten hold 1.9% of the sample, which has approximately 110,000 clones, 70% to 80% seen once. The chain employs TRBV4-1 and TRBJ2-5; 8 positions agree with TRBD1. This TCR was recovered from a man aged 50-59 years in good health and CMV-seronegative. The sequenced sample consisted of PBMCs. CDR3 region: CASSQGTGLKETQYF. The CDR3 DNA sequence: TGCGCCAGCAGCCAAGGGACAGGGTTAAAAGAGACCCAGTACTTC.